This TCR beta chain originates from a study of blood T cells in healthy people across ages. Study outcomes and limitations: Significant beta diversity loss was already apparent by age approximately 42, declining roughly linearly. Both higher diversity and more naive CD4+ cells marked long-lived donors when set against aged donors.

Sample-barcoded 5' priming and a J-beta primer mix drove a second PCR of roughly 7 to 11 cycles. A template-switch adaptor that had 12 random nucleotides put a tag on each cDNA molecule. TCRdb re-called the 5' RACE reads with MiXCR, one entry per CDR3 protein. Of more than 600,000 distinct CDR3 sequences listed, 20% to 25% are singletons. The CDR3 is made up of 11 amino acids. V lost 5 bases and J lost 12, with 14 bases in between. The germline gives CDR1 SNHLY, CDR2 FYNNEI. This clonotype has a handful of counts. Its antigen is currently unknown. The sample also formed part of further work on T cells of mothers and their children. That paper adds: Over 8 million TCR beta CDR3 reads were obtained from each mother, and 2.5 million to 3.5 million from each child.

This chain joins TRBV2 and TRBJ2-7; D possibly matches TRBD1 or TRBD2 (5 bases each). This sequence was found in a boy younger than 18 in good health. The sequencing input was blood. DNA of the CDR3: TGTGCCAGCAGTTCCAGGGAGACACCGTACTTC. Its protein product is CASSSRETPYF.